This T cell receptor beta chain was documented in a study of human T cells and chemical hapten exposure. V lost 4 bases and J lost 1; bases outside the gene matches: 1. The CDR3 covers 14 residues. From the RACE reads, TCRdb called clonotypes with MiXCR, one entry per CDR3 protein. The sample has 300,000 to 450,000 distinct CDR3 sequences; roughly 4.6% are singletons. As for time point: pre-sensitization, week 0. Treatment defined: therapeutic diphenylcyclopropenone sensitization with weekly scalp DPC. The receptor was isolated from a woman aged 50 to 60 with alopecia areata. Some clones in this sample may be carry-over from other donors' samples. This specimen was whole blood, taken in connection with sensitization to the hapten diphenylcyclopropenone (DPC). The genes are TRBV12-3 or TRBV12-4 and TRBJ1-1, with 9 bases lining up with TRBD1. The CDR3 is CASSWTGANTEAFF. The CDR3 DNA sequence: TGTGCCAGCAGTTGGACAGGGGCGAACACTGAAGCTTTCTTT.